These T cell receptor beta chains were read from a single sample in a study of metastatic and nonmetastatic thyroid tumors. Using MiXCR, TCRdb re-called clones from the PCR reads. The sample carries approximately 13,000 clones, around 23% recorded once. Sequencing was performed on blood. These receptors all stem from a female donor with papillary thyroid cancer or a benign thyroid nodule (not recorded which). Some clones in this sample may be carry-over from other donors' samples. CDR3s include the opening cysteine and the closing phenylalanine or tryptophan. A D gene is named only where the DNA matches it firmly. Only some rows state a clone size, as once, few, many or a class for expanded clones.

clone_size,d_call,v_call,j_call,cdr3_aa,cdr3_nt
few,TRBD1,TRBV6-5,TRBJ2-5,CASSYSLGGSETQYF,TGTGCCAGCAGTTATTCCCTAGGGGGCAGTGAGACCCAGTACTTC
-,TRBD1,TRBV11-2,TRBJ2-7,CASSQKPGQGAQEQYF,TGTGCCAGCAGCCAAAAGCCGGGACAGGGGGCTCAGGAGCAGTACTTC
medium-sized,-,TRBV10-3,TRBJ1-1,CAISEGAGNTEAFF,TGTGCCATCAGTGAGGGGGCAGGGAACACTGAAGCTTTCTTT
many,TRBD2,TRBV11-1,TRBJ2-1,CASSLDSRSSGNNEQFF,TGTGCCAGCAGCTTAGACAGCCGGTCTAGCGGGAACAATGAGCAGTTCTTC
few,TRBD2,TRBV28,TRBJ2-4,CASSTSGRVKNIQYF,TGTGCCAGCAGTACTAGCGGGAGGGTCAAAAACATTCAGTACTTC
medium-sized,TRBD1,TRBV6-1,TRBJ2-7,CASRPSTGYYYEQYF,TGTGCCAGCAGGCCGTCGACAGGGTATTATTACGAGCAGTACTTC
many,-,TRBV20-1,TRBJ1-5,CSARVSQAAAYVGNQPQHF,TGCAGTGCTAGGGTCTCCCAGGCAGCGGCTTACGTAGGCAATCAGCCCCAGCATTTT
medium-sized,-,TRBV6-1,TRBJ2-1,CASDPGSGDYNEQFF,TGTGCCAGCGACCCCGGTTCGGGGGACTACAATGAGCAGTTCTTC
-,-,TRBV28,TRBJ1-2,CASSPPLVTLRNNYGYTF,TGTGCCAGCAGTCCACCTTTGGTCACCCTCCGAAATAACTATGGCTACACCTTC
many,-,TRBV30,TRBJ2-2,CAWSNTLNTGELFF,TGTGCCTGGAGTAATACACTGAACACCGGGGAGCTGTTTTTT
large,-,TRBV6-1,TRBJ2-6,CASSWTVSGANVLTF,TGTGCCAGCAGTTGGACAGTCTCTGGGGCCAACGTCCTGACTTTC
-,-,TRBV20-1,TRBJ2-3,CSAHKSLVPDTQYF,TGCAGTGCTCATAAATCGTTGGTCCCAGATACGCAGTATTTT
few,-,TRBV6-1,TRBJ1-5,CASSGDFCQPQHF,TGTGCCAGCAGTGGTGATTTCTGTCAGCCCCAGCATTTT
many,-,TRBV30,TRBJ2-1,CAWSGGGGYNEQFF,TGTGCCTGGAGTGGTGGGGGCGGATACAATGAGCAGTTCTTC
-,-,TRBV20-1,TRBJ2-7,CSAHRDGSSYEQYF,TGCAGTGCGCACCGGGACGGAAGCTCCTACGAGCAGTACTTC
many,TRBD2,TRBV18,TRBJ2-1,CASSPAGGPNEQFF,TGTGCCAGCTCACCAGCGGGAGGGCCCAATGAGCAGTTCTTC
many,TRBD2,TRBV7-3,TRBJ2-1,CASGTGLAGNEQFF,TGTGCCAGCGGTACGGGACTAGCTGGCAATGAGCAGTTCTTC
medium-sized,-,TRBV6-1,TRBJ1-6,CASSQTWAYNSPLHF,TGTGCCAGCAGTCAAACTTGGGCGTATAATTCACCCCTCCACTTT
many,-,TRBV7-6,TRBJ1-1,CASSLGKGDDMNTEAFF,TGTGCCAGCAGCTTAGGAAAGGGAGATGACATGAACACTGAAGCTTTCTTT
medium-sized,TRBD1,TRBV6-1,TRBJ1-5,CASTQQGVSNQPQHF,TGTGCCAGCACCCAACAGGGGGTGAGCAATCAGCCCCAGCATTTT
many,TRBD1,TRBV20-1,TRBJ1-1,CSATTGGPMNTEAFF,TGCAGTGCTACGACAGGGGGCCCGATGAACACTGAAGCTTTCTTT
medium-sized,-,TRBV12-3/TRBV12-4,TRBJ1-1,CASSRGENTEAFF,TGTGCCAGCAGCCGGGGAGAGAACACTGAAGCTTTCTTT
many,TRBD2,TRBV11-3,TRBJ2-7,CASSLGILAGPSYEQYF,TGTGCCAGCAGCTTAGGCATACTAGCGGGCCCGTCCTACGAGCAGTACTTC
medium-sized,TRBD1,TRBV19,TRBJ1-2,CASSRGQNYGYTF,TGTGCCAGTAGTAGGGGACAGAACTATGGCTACACCTTC